The TCR beta chain under discussion was sequenced for a study of tumor and adjacent non-tumor tissue in lung cancer. Study-wide findings and caveats: Top 100 clones took a larger repertoire share in normal lung.

No cell sorting was done before RNA was extracted from the tissue. The CDR3 is 15 residues long. CDR1 and CDR2 (germline): MGHRA, YSYEKL. Remarks on this clonotype: As yet, its antigen is unknown. The junction departs from the called germline gene at one end, perhaps through a read error.

TCRbeta libraries were built with three rounds of nested PCR, modified from ARM-PCR. MiXCR, run by TCRdb on the multiplex PCR reads, gives a single entry per CDR3 protein. The sample has some 200,000 distinct CDR3 sequences; less than 80% are singletons. The sample was lung tumor tissue. The TCR originated in a man aged 55 to 69 with non-small cell lung cancer. This rearrangement joins TRBV4-1 to TRBJ2-3; TRBD2 agrees at 10 bases. As DNA, the CDR3 is TGCGACAGCAGCCATCTACTAGCGGGGACAGATACGCAGTATTTT. It is translated as CDSSHLLAGTDTQYF.